The following is a TCR beta chain sequence with its context. What it binds is not known. Per the germline V gene, CDR1 is SGHNT and CDR2 is YYREEE (reference sequence). The V segment lost 5 bases and the J segment 4 bases; nucleotides outside the gene matches: 9. The CDR3 is made up of 16 amino acids. Sequenced by immunoSEQ multiplex PCR; TCRdb stores in-frame clones only, minus some. The profile shows approximately 27,000 clones, more than 75% of them singletons. This sample is drawn from a study of multiple sclerosis patients with progressive multifocal leukoencephalopathy. General study results and limits: Most PML patients had lower entropy, suggesting less diverse TRB repertoires. Before and during natalizumab, the clones expanded at PML already existed. Whether JC virus or general immunocompromise explains the findings remained unclear.

Time point meaning: before natalizumab initiation. T0 blood was collected before the first natalizumab infusion. The clonotype was recovered from a human donor with multiple sclerosis. The chain combines TRBV5-4 with TRBJ2-1; 10 bases fit TRBD2. Sequencing was done on a sample of PBMCs. The CDR3 sequence: CASSFHSSGGYNEQFF. CDR3 coding DNA: TGTGCCAGCAGTTTCCACTCTAGCGGGGGTTACAATGAGCAGTTCTTC.